Listed below are T cell receptor beta chains from one sample, sequenced in a study of cytomegalovirus exposure and HLA in healthy donors. Clones were sequenced by immunoSEQ multiplex PCR, and TCRdb holds only the in-frame ones, with some missing. Of around 120,000 clones in the sample, roughly four fifths were seen once. Source material: PBMCs. The receptors originated from a woman aged 45 to 65 in good health and CMV-seronegative. Each CDR3 is given without its conserved first and last residue.

J gene | V gene | CDR3 protein
TRBJ1-1 | TRBV29-1 | SVVGDRTNTEAF
TRBJ2-2 | TRBV7-2 | ASSRLARGTGELF
TRBJ1-5 | TRBV27 | ASSLLGPWNQPQH
TRBJ2-2 | TRBV19 | ASSIVGVAYTGELF
TRBJ1-5 | TRBV30 | AWGGGGANSNQPQN
TRBJ2-1 | TRBV29-1 | SVGGLAGGLSEQF
TRBJ2-5 | TRBV11-3 | ASSARRTVQETQY
TRBJ1-1 | TRBV28 | ASSFGRDNTEAF
TRBJ2-7 | TRBV18 | ASSPIPTGAFAYEQY
TRBJ1-1 | TRBV5-1 | ASSILTLNTEAF
TRBJ1-1 | TRBV14 | ASSQDGGKREAF
TRBJ2-7 | TRBV28 | ASSLRWTVPYEQY
TRBJ2-7 | TRBV6-6 | ASYLGWGVSYEQY
TRBJ1-5 | TRBV9 | ASSASGTGDQPQH
TRBJ2-3 | TRBV5-1 | ASSLGIGGGRLLNTDTQY
TRBJ2-3 | TRBV25-1 | ASSGYRTSSTDTQY
TRBJ2-7 | TRBV28 | ASGFRQGISYEQY
TRBJ2-7 | TRBV4-3 | ASSSGTSGYEQY
TRBJ2-2 | TRBV18 | ASSPTRATGELF
TRBJ1-2 | TRBV6-4 | ASSDGGQVEGYT
TRBJ2-7 | TRBV5-8 | ASSLDRGFYEQY
TRBJ2-7 | TRBV11-3 | ASSLDPGTRGTGYEQY
TRBJ1-1 | TRBV28 | ASSLPPGGKTEAF
TRBJ2-5 | TRBV11-3 | ASSLEEAGGEETQY
TRBJ2-1 | TRBV5-1 | ASSSAGGQGSYNEQF
TRBJ1-2 | TRBV30 | AWYVGNGYT
TRBJ2-1 | TRBV5-8 | ASSLLGQGSSEQF
TRBJ1-5 | TRBV6-1 | ASSEMVGQGHQPQH
TRBJ1-1 | TRBV19 | ASTLGRQGTTEAF
TRBJ1-4 | TRBV25-1 | ASSEWETGKEKLF
TRBJ1-2 | TRBV7-9 | ASSQALGYT
TRBJ1-1 | TRBV6-6 | ASSFPGVAF
TRBJ2-3 | TRBV4-1 | ASSQDWLNPSSGRGNTQY
TRBJ1-1 | TRBV2 | ASSSDRLWTEAF
TRBJ1-5 | TRBV19 | ASSIGTGGQNQPQH
TRBJ2-1 | TRBV28 | ASSEQGDHSYNEQF
TRBJ2-1 | TRBV5-1 | ASSLGQGAYNEQF
TRBJ2-1 | TRBV19 | ASSRYGQGIHEQF
TRBJ1-1 | TRBV18 | ASSPPGRNTEAF
TRBJ2-5 | TRBV9 | ASSVDEVRWETQY
TRBJ1-1 | TRBV11-3 | ASSRDSGYTEAF
TRBJ1-1 | TRBV5-1 | ASSPHRGPVTEAF
TRBJ2-5 | TRBV11-2 | ASSLDSSGRRETQY
TRBJ1-2 | TRBV5-4 | ASSPTTLPATIYGYT
TRBJ2-7 | TRBV7-8 | ASSLGGEEQY
TRBJ2-2 | TRBV28 | ASSRDTGELF
TRBJ2-3 | TRBV19 | ASSPGLAGSTDTQY
TRBJ1-2 | TRBV28 | ASIAQGTIGYT
TRBJ1-3 | TRBV9 | ASSAYGSTSSGNTIY
TRBJ1-1 | TRBV30 | AWLTGGTEAF
TRBJ2-1 | TRBV27 | ASSPGQGADNEQF
TRBJ1-1 | TRBV25-1 | ASRWVGGENTEAF
TRBJ2-2 | TRBV7-2 | ASSSADSTGELF
TRBJ1-5 | TRBV19 | ASGQGYQPQH
TRBJ1-4 | TRBV5-1 | ASSADRGQGREKLF
TRBJ2-1 | TRBV7-8 | ASSFTGTGGRAAAYNEQF
TRBJ2-2 | TRBV11-3 | ASSFSGANTGELF